Listed below are T cell receptor beta chains from one sample, sequenced in a study of Ad26.COV2.S vaccination and SARS-CoV-2 variants. Clones were sequenced by immunoSEQ multiplex PCR, and TCRdb holds only the in-frame ones, with some missing. The repertoire includes fewer than 400,000 clones, about 86% of them detected once, and 1.9% sits in the top ten. Sequences were derived from peripheral blood, sampled in a trial of Ad26.COV2.S vaccine versus placebo. All receptors come from a person between 18 and 65 years old who received the Ad26.COV2.S COVID-19 vaccine or a placebo. Both conserved end residues are part of each CDR3. The D gene is left open where the match is weak. Clone size appears in some rows only: once, few, many, or a class for an expanded clone.

V: TRBV2
D: -
J: TRBJ2-5
size: -
DNA: TGTGCCAGCAGAGAAGACAGAGTACCCTTGGAGACCCAGTACTTC
CDR3: CASREDRVPLETQYF

V: TRBV11-2
D: -
J: TRBJ1-2
size: -
DNA: TGTGCCAGCAGCTTAGATAGTGGATATGGCTACACCTTC
CDR3: CASSLDSGYGYTF

V: TRBV20-1
D: -
J: TRBJ1-2
size: -
DNA: TGCAGTGCTAGTCTTGGAGGGGGTTCGGGCTACACCTTC
CDR3: CSASLGGGSGYTF

V: TRBV5-1
D: TRBD2
J: TRBJ2-5
size: -
DNA: TGCGCCAGCAGCTCCCTTGCGGGGGGGTTAGAGACCCAGTACTTC
CDR3: CASSSLAGGLETQYF

V: TRBV19
D: -
J: TRBJ1-5
size: -
DNA: TGTGCCAGTAGTATAAGGGTTGGCAATCAGCCCCAGCATTTT
CDR3: CASSIRVGNQPQHF

V: TRBV5-6
D: -
J: TRBJ1-1
size: -
DNA: TGTGCCAGCAGCTTGGCGGTCAGGGAAACTGAAGCTTTCTTT
CDR3: CASSLAVRETEAFF

V: TRBV12-5
D: -
J: TRBJ2-5
size: -
DNA: TGTGCTAGTGGCACAATCAAAGAGACCCAGTACTTC
CDR3: CASGTIKETQYF

V: TRBV6-5
D: TRBD2
J: TRBJ2-1
size: -
DNA: TGTGCCACCAACCCTAGCGGGAGATACAATGAGCAGTTCTTC
CDR3: CATNPSGRYNEQFF

V: TRBV19
D: -
J: TRBJ2-5
size: -
DNA: TGTGCCAGTAGTATAGCTAACACTAAAGAGACCCAGTACTTC
CDR3: CASSIANTKETQYF

V: TRBV12-5
D: -
J: TRBJ2-1
size: once
DNA: TGTGCTAGTGGTTTGGGCTTAGGGTACAATGAGCAGTTCTTC
CDR3: CASGLGLGYNEQFF

V: TRBV5-1
D: TRBD2
J: TRBJ2-4
size: -
DNA: TGCGCCAGCAGCGCTAGCGGTCAAAACATTCAGTACTTC
CDR3: CASSASGQNIQYF

V: TRBV6-5
D: -
J: TRBJ2-3
size: -
DNA: TGTGCCAGCAGCCCAGGGTTTATCCGCACAGATACGCAGTATTTT
CDR3: CASSPGFIRTDTQYF

V: TRBV18
D: -
J: TRBJ2-1
size: -
DNA: TGTGCCAGCTCTCAGGACAGCAATGAGCAGTTCTTC
CDR3: CASSQDSNEQFF

V: TRBV19
D: TRBD1
J: TRBJ2-7
size: many
DNA: TGTGCCAGTAGTATCTTCCAGGGGGCGTACGAGCAGTACTTC
CDR3: CASSIFQGAYEQYF

V: TRBV6-5
D: TRBD1
J: TRBJ2-7
size: few
DNA: TGTGCCAGCAGGACCACCCGAGACAGGGCCGAGCAGTACTTC
CDR3: CASRTTRDRAEQYF

V: TRBV15
D: -
J: TRBJ1-6
size: -
DNA: TGTGCCACTTCAAGGGGCTCCTATAATTCACCCCTCCACTTT
CDR3: CATSRGSYNSPLHF

V: TRBV5-1
D: -
J: TRBJ1-6
size: -
DNA: TGCGCCAGCAGCTTGGTTCCTCCCCGGGACAACTCCTATAATTCACCCCTCCACTTT
CDR3: CASSLVPPRDNSYNSPLHF

V: TRBV11-2
D: -
J: TRBJ2-3
size: -
DNA: TGTGCCAGCAGCTTACTGCGCAGGTTGGTCCCCACAGATACGCAGTATTTT
CDR3: CASSLLRRLVPTDTQYF

V: TRBV5-1
D: -
J: TRBJ1-5
size: -
DNA: TGCGCCAGCAGCCTGGAAGGTACTAGCAATCAGCCCCAGCATTTT
CDR3: CASSLEGTSNQPQHF

V: TRBV18
D: -
J: TRBJ1-3
size: -
DNA: TGTGCCAGCTCACCGGGAAGACCGACTGGAAACACCATATATTTT
CDR3: CASSPGRPTGNTIYF

V: TRBV18
D: -
J: TRBJ2-6
size: -
DNA: TGTGCCAGCTCAGCGGGAACAGGGGTCTCTGGGGCCAACGTCCTGACTTTC
CDR3: CASSAGTGVSGANVLTF

V: TRBV10-3
D: TRBD1
J: TRBJ2-1
size: -
DNA: TGTGCCATCAGCACAACAGGGGGTGGCCTTAGCTCCTACAATGAGCAGTTCTTC
CDR3: CAISTTGGGLSSYNEQFF

V: TRBV18
D: TRBD1
J: TRBJ1-4
size: -
DNA: TGTGCCAGCTCACCATACAAGCTAAACAGGGGAAAAAATGAAAAACTGTTTTTT
CDR3: CASSPYKLNRGKNEKLFF

V: TRBV28
D: -
J: TRBJ1-5
size: -
DNA: TGTGCCAGCAGTTCTGGGGCCAGCTCGCCCCAGCATTTT
CDR3: CASSSGASSPQHF

V: TRBV19
D: -
J: TRBJ2-2
size: -
DNA: TGTGCCAGTAGTCTTTGGGGAAGGGGAACCGGGGAGCTGTTTTTT
CDR3: CASSLWGRGTGELFF

V: TRBV6-2/TRBV6-3
D: -
J: TRBJ2-7
size: -
DNA: TGTGCCAGCAGCCGCACGCCAGGATCCGGCTCCTACGAGCAGTACTTC
CDR3: CASSRTPGSGSYEQYF

V: TRBV7-9
D: TRBD2
J: TRBJ2-1
size: once
DNA: TGTGCCAGCAGCTTAGAGCCGGGGGGGAATGAGCAGTTCTTC
CDR3: CASSLEPGGNEQFF

V: TRBV12-3/TRBV12-4
D: -
J: TRBJ1-2
size: few
DNA: TGTGCCAGCATTAAGACAGGAGCTCAAGGCTACACCTTC
CDR3: CASIKTGAQGYTF

V: TRBV18
D: -
J: TRBJ1-1
size: -
DNA: TGTGCCAGCTCAGCCTACCGGGAAACCGAAGCTTTCTTT
CDR3: CASSAYRETEAFF

V: TRBV18
D: -
J: TRBJ1-5
size: few
DNA: TGTGCCAGCTCCCCTGACAGGAATCAGCCCCAGCATTTT
CDR3: CASSPDRNQPQHF

V: TRBV7-3
D: -
J: TRBJ2-1
size: -
DNA: TGTGCCAGCAGCTTCCACGGGGGATCGTACAATGAGCAGTTCTTC
CDR3: CASSFHGGSYNEQFF

V: TRBV24-1
D: -
J: TRBJ1-5
size: -
DNA: TGTGCCACCAGTGACATACCAATCAGCGGGGGAAGCAATCAGCCCCAGCATTTT
CDR3: CATSDIPISGGSNQPQHF

V: TRBV18
D: -
J: TRBJ2-1
size: few
DNA: TGTGCCAGCTCACCAATTCAGGCCTACAATGAGCAGTTCTTC
CDR3: CASSPIQAYNEQFF

V: TRBV13
D: TRBD1
J: TRBJ1-5
size: -
DNA: TGTGCCAGCAGCTTGGGGACAGTTAATCAGCCCCAGCATTTT
CDR3: CASSLGTVNQPQHF

V: TRBV5-1
D: TRBD2
J: TRBJ2-1
size: -
DNA: TGCGCCAGCAGCCCCGGGACTAGGGATCGCAATGAGCAGTTCTTC
CDR3: CASSPGTRDRNEQFF

V: TRBV6-2/TRBV6-3
D: -
J: TRBJ1-3
size: -
DNA: TGTGCCAGCAGCCTCCGAGGAAGTTGGGGCCTTCCCCACACCATATATTTT
CDR3: CASSLRGSWGLPHTIYF

V: TRBV7-2
D: TRBD2
J: TRBJ2-5
size: once
DNA: TGTGCCAGCAGCACCCATAGCGGGGGGGCCCAAGAGACCCAGTACTTC
CDR3: CASSTHSGGAQETQYF

V: TRBV7-3
D: TRBD1
J: TRBJ2-5
size: -
DNA: TGTGCCAGCAGCCCAAGGGCCCAGGGGGCGTCGGAGACCCAGTACTTC
CDR3: CASSPRAQGASETQYF